A single sample gave rise to the 6 T cell receptor beta chains below, sequenced in a study of T cell clones after liver transplantation (dated by TCRdb to between 2019 and 2020). Libraries came from the immunoSEQ multiplex PCR assay. In its TCRdb copy, this immuneACCESS table keeps in-frame sequences only and misses some clones. Where compared with another copy, unresolved V genes explain less than half of these, and the others have no known cause. This sample has 80,000 or so clones in its table, and 80% to 85% of those were observed once. The ten largest clonotypes hold approximately 0.47% of the sample. The specimen comprised CD4+ T cells from blood, sampled approximately 45 months after liver transplant. These TCRs come from a human patient who received a liver transplant. After a transplant, some of the T cells may come from the graft donor.

This chain uses TRBV29-1 with TRBJ2-4; D is uncertain. CDR3 length: 11 residues. Germline assignment: CDR1 SQVTM and CDR2 ANQGSEA. Trimming removed 3 bases from V and 4 bases from J, with 4 bases in between. The CDR3 loop reads CSVDEKNIQYF. In DNA form, the CDR3 reads TGCAGCGTTGATGAGAAAAACATTCAGTACTTC.

The chain recombines TRBV5-1 with TRBJ2-7, with D possibly matching TRBD2 (6 bases). The CDR3 sequence is 16 residues long. Germline V lookup: CDR1 SGHRS, CDR2 YFSETQ. V lost 0 bases and J 0 bases, leaving 13 bases between the germline ends. The CDR3 protein is CASSLAGGASSYEQYF. The CDR3 DNA sequence: TGCGCCAGCAGCTTGGCGGGCGGGGCTAGCTCCTACGAGCAGTACTTC.

The chain has TRBV19 and TRBJ1-5, with 7 positions matching TRBD1. The CDR3 is made up of 14 amino acids. J was trimmed by 2 bases and V by 10 bases; bases with no gene match: 8. The germline CDR1 and CDR2 sequences are LNHDA and SQIVND (reference sequence). CDR3 in amino acids: CATSLGGGNQPQHF. The CDR3 DNA sequence: TGTGCCACGAGCTTAGGGGGCGGCAATCAGCCCCAGCATTTT.

This clone was counted only a few times. The rearrangement joins TRBV14 to TRBJ2-5, with 7 bases that match TRBD1. CDR3 length: 15 residues. Germline V gives CDR1 SGHDN, CDR2 FVKESK. J lost 6 bases, V lost 2 bases, and 9 bases had no gene match. CDR3 bases: TGTGCCAGCAGCCAAACAGGGGTTCCCGGAAAGACCCAGTACTTC. It yields the protein CASSQTGVPGKTQYF.

The genes are TRBV5-1 and TRBJ2-1; TRBD2 aligns across 7 bases. CDR1 and CDR2 from the germline V gene are SGHRS and YFSETQ. The CDR3 is made up of 16 amino acids. The trim removed 4 bases at V and 6 bases at J, leaving 13 bases unmatched. The CDR3 sequence: CASSRLGRSGGNEQFF. DNA for the CDR3: TGCGCCAGCAGCCGACTGGGGCGTTCGGGGGGCAATGAGCAGTTCTTC.

The V and J genes are TRBV7-9 and TRBJ2-1; 9 nucleotides agree with TRBD2. Germline CDR1 SEHNR, CDR2 FQNEAQ (reference sequence). The junction had 10 bases not matched to a gene; V was cut back by 5 bases and J by 5 bases. This CDR3 has 16 residues. CDR3 protein: CASSPLSGRTNNEQFF. CDR3 sequence (DNA): TGTGCCAGCAGCCCCCTGAGCGGGAGGACCAACAATGAGCAGTTCTTC.